The 20 T cell receptor beta chains below all came from one sample that was sequenced in a study of shared T cell receptors in the human thymus. The method was immunoSEQ multiplex PCR; TCRdb's version includes in-frame clones alone and lacks a portion of them. The sample lists roughly 500,000 clones; approximately 78% were seen once. The data also belong to a second study, concerning human thymus T cells.

The sequencing sample was made of thymocytes. Receptor source: a boy under three years old with a congenital heart defect.

The gene calls are TRBV7-9 and TRBJ2-7, with D perhaps TRBD1 (6 bases). This CDR3 is built from 13 residues. CDR1 and CDR2 (germline): SEHNR, FQNEAQ (reference sequence). Trimming shortened V by 5 bases and J by 6 bases, and 14 bases separated the two germline ends. In DNA form, the CDR3 reads TGTGCCAGCAGCATCGGACAGACCTCCGAGCAGTACTTC. Encoded protein: CASSIGQTSEQYF. The entire variable domain, with the rest obtained from reference TRBV7-9 and TRBJ2-7, is as follows: DTGVSQNPRHKITKRGQNVTFRCDPISEHNRLYWYRQTLGQGPEFLTYFQNEAQLEKSRLLSDRFSAERPKGSFSTLEIQRTEQGDSAMYLCASSIGQTSEQYFGPGTRLTVT.

The J gene is TRBJ2-5, the V gene TRBV4-3; 8 bases match TRBD2. The germline V gene has CDR1 LGHNA and CDR2 YSLEER. The CDR3 covers 14 residues. After removal of 3 bases from V and 8 bases from J, the junction contained 8 bases not matched to a gene. CDR3 residues: CASSHASGGDTQYF. The CDR3 region has the DNA TGCGCCAGCAGCCACGCATCGGGAGGGGATACCCAGTACTTC.

The chain couples TRBV29-1 to TRBJ2-3, with 8 bases fitting TRBD2. Germline loops: CDR1 SQVTM, CDR2 ANQGSEA. This CDR3 is 17 amino acids long. Trimming cost V 0 bases and J 2 bases; bases outside gene matches: 10. The CDR3 DNA reads as TGCAGCGTTGAAGATCTGGTAGCGGGGCACTTCACAGATACGCAGTATTTT. Translating gives CSVEDLVAGHFTDTQYF.

This sequence joins TRBV2 and TRBJ1-2; 9 bases are a match to TRBD1. This CDR3 contains 15 residues. Germline-derived CDR1 and CDR2 are SNHLY and FYNNEI. V shed 2 bases and J 7 bases; nucleotides not matched to a gene: 8. DNA for the CDR3: TGTGCCAGCAGTGAAACCCAGGACAGGGGATGTGGCTACACCTTC. It codes for CASSETQDRGCGYTF.

In this sample, this clone turned up a few times. Its ends do not fully match the called genes, so a read error is possible. The chain couples TRBV5-6 to TRBJ2-5, with 14 bases that match TRBD2. Looked up from germline, CDR1 is SGHDT and CDR2 is YYEEEE. CDR3 length equals 16 residues. CDR3 residues: CASSHTGTSGRETRYF. For the CDR3, the DNA is TGTGCCAGCAGCCACACGGGGACTAGCGGGAGAGAGACCCGGTACTTC.

This CDR3 reads CASSLRGNRYEQYF. CDR3 DNA: TGTGCCAGCAGTTTGAGGGGGAACCGCTACGAGCAGTACTTC. The V call is TRBV28, the J call TRBJ2-7; perhaps TRBD1 as D (6 bases). The V end lost 3 bases, the J end lost 3 bases, and 12 bases lay between the germline ends. The CDR3 spans 14 residues. Germline-derived CDR1 and CDR2 are MDHEN and SYDVKM. The variable domain in full, with the rest retrieved from reference TRBV28 and TRBJ2-7, is DVKVTQSSRYLVKRTGEKVFLECVQDMDHENMFWYRQDPGLGLRLIYFSYDVKMKEKGDIPEGYSVSREKKERFSLILESASTNQTSMYLCASSLRGNRYEQYFGPGTRLTVT.

This rearrangement joins TRBV28 to TRBJ2-2, with 14 bases aligning to TRBD2. Germline CDR1 is MDHEN and CDR2 is SYDVKM. V trimming: 8 bases; J trimming: 5 bases; junction bases outside the gene matches: 13. The CDR3 extends over 18 amino acids. The CDR3: CASEPRTSGRRGTGELFF. The CDR3 coding sequence is TGTGCCAGCGAACCCCGGACTAGCGGGAGGAGAGGTACCGGGGAGCTGTTTTTT.

This clone has only a few counts. The rearrangement joins TRBV10-3 to TRBJ2-7, with 8 bases aligning to TRBD2. The CDR3 loop spans 16 amino acids. Trimming took 4 bases from V and 7 from J; bases not matched to a gene: 15. Germline CDR1 reads ENHRY; CDR2 reads SYGVKD. This CDR3 reads CAISAPGPGGGREQYF. For the CDR3, the DNA is TGTGCCATCAGTGCCCCCGGCCCGGGCGGGGGGCGGGAGCAGTACTTC.

The chain has TRBV11-2 and TRBJ2-1; 8 nucleotides line up with TRBD1. The CDR3 has 13 residues. Germline trimming cut 6 bases from V and 6 bases from J; bases unmatched to any gene: 4. The germline gives CDR1 SGHAT, CDR2 FQNNGV. CDR3 nucleotide sequence: TGTGCCAGCAGGACCGGGACAGGCAATGAGCAGTTCTTC. This gives the protein CASRTGTGNEQFF.

The chain uses TRBV7-9 and TRBJ1-1; tentatively, D is TRBD1 (6 bases). This CDR3 is 18 amino acids long. Trimming pared 5 bases from V and 0 bases from J, leaving 22 bases between. The germline CDR1 and CDR2 sequences are SEHNR and FQNEAQ (reference sequence). The CDR3 bases are TGTGCCAGCAGCGGAGGGAGGGACACCTGTATCGTGAACACTGAAGCTTTCTTT. Translation: CASSGGRDTCIVNTEAFF.

This clone was detected only a few times. The rearrangement joins TRBV4-2 to TRBJ2-4, with D perhaps TRBD1 (6 bases). V was clipped by 1 base and J by 5 bases, with 12 bases between them. CDR1 is LGHNA, CDR2 YNFKEQ, per germline. This CDR3 comprises 15 residues. The CDR3 nucleotides are TGTGCCAGCAGCCAAGTGACAGGCCGCCAAAACATTCAGTACTTC. Its translation is CASSQVTGRQNIQYF.

The chain carries TRBV11-3 and TRBJ2-5; D not certain. Germline V gene data show CDR1 as SGHNT and CDR2 as YENEEA. This CDR3 comprises 13 residues. Deletions cut 3 bases from V and 4 bases from J, with 9 bases between. Here the CDR3 DNA reads TGTGCCAGCAGCTTCGGTTCCTCAGAGACCCAGTACTTC. Translation gives CASSFGSSETQYF. Using reference TRBV11-3 and TRBJ2-5 for the parts outside the CDR3, the full variable domain is EAGVVQSPRYKIIEKKQPVAFWCNPISGHNTLYWYLQNLGQGPELLIRYENEEAVDDSQLPKDRFSAERLKGVDSTLKIQPAELGDSAVYLCASSFGSSETQYFGPGTRLLVL.

The chain carries TRBV19 and TRBJ2-7, with 12 bases fitting TRBD1. CDR1 is LNHDA and CDR2 is SQIVND in the germline V gene (reference sequence). The V and J ends lost 10 bases and 7 bases, in that order; junction bases with no gene match: 11. CDR3 length: 14 amino acids. CDR3 nucleotide sequence: TGTGCCAATGACCGGGACAGGGGGCTAGGGGAGCAGTACTTC. The encoded protein is CANDRDRGLGEQYF.

The chain joins TRBV5-7 to TRBJ2-7, with D uncertain. TRBV5-7 is flagged as an ORF with uncertain function. The CDR3 is made up of 12 amino acids. V dropped 4 bases and J dropped 0 bases, with 5 bases sitting between them. CDR3 amino acids: CASSPSSYEQYF. The CDR3, as DNA: TGTGCCAGCAGCCCCTCCTCCTACGAGCAGTACTTC.

The chain employs TRBV19 and TRBJ2-1; D perhaps matches TRBD2 (6 bases). The length of the CDR3 is 14 residues. CDR1 and CDR2 from the germline V gene are LNHDA and SQIVND (reference sequence). V lost 0 bases, J lost 9 bases, and 12 bases lay in between. For the CDR3, the DNA is TGTGCCAGTAGTATAGATAGGCGGGGACGTGAGCAGTTCTTC. It encodes CASSIDRRGREQFF. The whole variable domain, remainder taken from reference TRBV19 and TRBJ2-1, is DGGITQSPKYLFRKEGQNVTLSCEQNLNHDAMYWYRQDPGQGLRLIYYSQIVNDFQKGDIAEGYSVSREKKESFPLTVTSAQKNPTAFYLCASSIDRRGREQFFGPGTRLTVL.

The chain links TRBV7-9 to TRBJ2-5; 9 nucleotides align to TRBD2. With 5 bases clipped from V and 5 bases from J, the junction kept 12 bases outside the gene matches. CDR3 length equals 16 residues. Germline assignment: CDR1 SEHNR and CDR2 FQNEAQ (reference sequence). CDR3: CASSLRTSERGETQYF. The CDR3 nucleotides are TGTGCCAGCAGCCTACGGACTAGCGAGAGAGGGGAGACCCAGTACTTC.

This clone was counted a few times. This chain uses TRBV2 with TRBJ2-1, with D perhaps TRBD2 (6 bases). Germline loops: CDR1 SNHLY, CDR2 FYNNEI. This CDR3 has 16 residues. V lost 7 bases and J 2 bases, leaving 18 bases between the germline ends. As DNA, the CDR3 is TGTGCCAGCATCCGCCGGAGGGGAGCGGCCTACAATGAGCAGTTCTTC. This codes for CASIRRRGAAYNEQFF.

In its sample, this clone was seen a few times. The chain carries TRBV4-3 and TRBJ1-4; weak D call: TRBD1 (5 bases). V was trimmed by 2 bases and J by 7 bases, leaving 11 bases between them. The CDR3 has 14 residues. Germline V gene lookup returns CDR1 LGHNA and CDR2 YSLEER. Here the CDR3 DNA reads TGCGCCAGCAGCCAACGGACATTCGGTGAAAAACTGTTTTTT. Its translation is CASSQRTFGEKLFF.

The V and J genes are TRBV6-1 and TRBJ1-5; 11 bases line up with TRBD1. Trimming at V came to 4 bases and at J to 5 bases, leaving 4 bases not matched to a gene. CDR1 MNHNS and CDR2 SASEGT come from the germline V gene. The CDR3 spans 15 residues. The CDR3 reads CASSGTGGTYQPQHF. The CDR3 nucleotides read TGTGCCAGCAGTGGGACAGGGGGCACATATCAGCCCCAGCATTTT.

The CDR3 DNA follows: TGTGCCAGCACCCTCACAGGGTTCGAAGGCTACACCTTC. Translated: CASTLTGFEGYTF. The chain is built from TRBV6-6 and TRBJ1-2; weak D call: TRBD1 (6 bases). Germline V gives CDR1 MNHNY, CDR2 SVGAGI (reference sequence). Trimming stripped 7 bases from V and 8 bases from J, with 17 bases between. CDR3 size: 13 residues.